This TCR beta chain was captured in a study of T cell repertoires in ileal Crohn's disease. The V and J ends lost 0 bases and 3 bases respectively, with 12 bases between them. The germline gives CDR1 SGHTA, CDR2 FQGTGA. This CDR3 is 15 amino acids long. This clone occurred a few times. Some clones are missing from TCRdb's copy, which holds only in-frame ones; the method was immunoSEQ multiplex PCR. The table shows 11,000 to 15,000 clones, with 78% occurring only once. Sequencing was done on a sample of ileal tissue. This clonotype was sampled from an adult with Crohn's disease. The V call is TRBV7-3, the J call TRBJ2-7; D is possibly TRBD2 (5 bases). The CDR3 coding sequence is TGTGCCAGCAGCTTAACTAGCGTAGGAGTCTACGAGCAGTACTTC. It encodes CASSLTSVGVYEQYF.